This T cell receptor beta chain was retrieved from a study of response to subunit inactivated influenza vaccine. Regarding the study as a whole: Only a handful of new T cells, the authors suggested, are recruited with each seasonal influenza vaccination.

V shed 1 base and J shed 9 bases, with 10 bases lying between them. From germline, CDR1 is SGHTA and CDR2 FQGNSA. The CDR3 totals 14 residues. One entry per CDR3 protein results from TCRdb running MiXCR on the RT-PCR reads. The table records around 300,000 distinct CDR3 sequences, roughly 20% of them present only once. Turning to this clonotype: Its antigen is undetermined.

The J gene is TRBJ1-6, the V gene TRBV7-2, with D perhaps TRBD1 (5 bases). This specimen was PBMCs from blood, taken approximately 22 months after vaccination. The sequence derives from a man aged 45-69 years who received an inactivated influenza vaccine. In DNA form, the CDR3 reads TGTGCCAGCAGCTTAGGTGGGGCAGGTTCACCCCTCCACTTT. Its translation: CASSLGGAGSPLHF. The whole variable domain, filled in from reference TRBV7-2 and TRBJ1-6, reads GAGVSQSPSNKVTEKGKDVELRCDPISGHTALYWYRQSLGQGLEFLIYFQGNSAPDKSGLPSDRFSAERTGGSVSTLTIQRTQQEDSAVYLCASSLGGAGSPLHFGNGTRLTVT.